The 8 T cell receptor beta chains below all came from one sample that was sequenced in a study of T-cell reconstitution after alpha-beta-depleted transplantation in children. Unique molecular identifiers were built into the TCRbeta library. MiXCR, run by TCRdb on the PCR reads, gives a single entry per CDR3 protein. The data show about 610,000 distinct CDR3 sequences, about 10% seen once. The source material was PBMCs from the stem cell graft donor, sampled from the stem cell graft. These receptors came from a human donor who donated a stem cell graft to a child with acute myeloid leukemia.

V gene TRBV7-2 combines with J gene TRBJ2-7; maybe TRBD2 (6 bases). The V gene lost 5 bases and the J gene lost 6 bases, with 17 bases spanning the gap. The CDR3 spans 14 residues. Germline V gene data show CDR1 as SGHTA and CDR2 as FQGNSA. The CDR3 DNA sequence: TGTGCCAGCAGCCTACGGCGGGGCGGAAGCGAGCAGTACTTC. Its protein product is CASSLRRGGSEQYF. Drawing the rest from reference TRBV7-2 and TRBJ2-7, the complete variable domain is GAGVSQSPSNKVTEKGKDVELRCDPISGHTALYWYRQSLGQGLEFLIYFQGNSAPDKSGLPSDRFSAERTGGSVSTLTIQRTQQEDSAVYLCASSLRRGGSEQYFGPGTRLTVT.

In its sample, this clonotype was seen a few times. The rearrangement uses TRBV24-1 and TRBJ2-2; unclear D gene. The germline V gene has CDR1 KGHDR and CDR2 SFDVKD. V gave up 4 bases and J gave up 6 bases, with 5 bases separating them. CDR3 length: 12 residues. The CDR3 is CATSDPPGELFF. In nucleotides, the CDR3 is TGTGCCACCAGTGACCCACCCGGGGAGCTGTTTTTT.

The genes are TRBV3-1 and TRBJ2-7, with TRBD2 matching 9 bases. This CDR3 is built from 16 residues. V shed 2 bases and J 7 bases; nucleotides not matched to a gene: 12. Germline CDR1 is LGHDT and CDR2 is YNNKEL (reference sequence). The CDR3 DNA reads TGTGCCAGCAGCCAATTGCCGGCGGGAGGGCCGGGTGAGCAGTACTTC. Translation gives CASSQLPAGGPGEQYF.

This clonotype appeared many times. The V and J genes are TRBV9 and TRBJ2-7, with D uncertain. V was trimmed by 0 bases and J by 3 bases, leaving 13 bases between them. CDR3 length equals 15 residues. Germline assignment: CDR1 SGDLS and CDR2 YYNGEE. CDR3 nucleotides: TGTGCCAGCAGCGTAGGCCCAGGTTTGAACTACGAGCAGTACTTC. This gives the protein CASSVGPGLNYEQYF. The full variable domain, with the rest looked up from reference TRBV9 and TRBJ2-7, is DSGVTQTPKHLITATGQRVTLRCSPRSGDLSVYWYQQSLDQGLQFLIQYYNGEERAKGNILERFSAQQFPDLHSELNLSSLELGDSALYFCASSVGPGLNYEQYFGPGTRLTVT.

Concerning this clonotype: A clone one base away is much larger, so this may be a read error. The rearrangement joins TRBV4-2 to TRBJ2-1; 9 bases map to TRBD2. Trimming removed 0 bases from V and 3 bases from J; junction bases left unmatched: 3. The germline V gene encodes CDR1 LGHNA and CDR2 YNFKEQ. CDR3 size: 16 residues. This CDR3 reads CASSQDPAGGYNEQFF. For the CDR3, the DNA is TGTGCCAGCAGCCAAGATCCAGCGGGAGGCTACAATGAGCAGTTCTTC.

This clonotype has a handful of counts. The V and J genes are TRBV11-2 and TRBJ2-1; weak D call: TRBD2 (5 bases). The V end was cut by 5 bases, the J end by 3 bases, with 14 bases between. Germline V lookup: CDR1 SGHAT, CDR2 FQNNGV. The CDR3 sequence is 15 residues long. As DNA, the CDR3 is TGTGCCAGCAGCCCCCGTTCAGAGGGCTACAATGAGCAGTTCTTC. Amino acids: CASSPRSEGYNEQFF.

The chain recombines TRBV5-1 with TRBJ2-1, with D tentatively TRBD1 or TRBD2 (5 bases each). CDR1 and CDR2 (germline): SGHRS, YFSETQ. Deletions cut 4 bases from V and 5 bases from J, with 25 bases between. The CDR3 runs to 18 residues. CDR3 sequence: CASSPRQGRTQADNEQFF. The CDR3 DNA reads TGCGCCAGCAGCCCCCGCCAGGGACGGACCCAAGCGGACAATGAGCAGTTCTTC. Using reference TRBV5-1 and TRBJ2-1 for the parts outside the CDR3, the full variable domain is KAGVTQTPRYLIKTRGQQVTLSCSPISGHRSVSWYQQTPGQGLQFLFEYFSETQRNKGNFPGRFSGRQFSNSRSEMNVSTLELGDSALYLCASSPRQGRTQADNEQFFGPGTRLTVL.

This clonotype was detected many times. This chain links TRBV5-1 with TRBJ2-7; the D is unclear. CDR1 and CDR2 (germline): SGHRS, YFSETQ. There are 14 residues in the CDR3. Trimming took off 0 bases at V and 4 bases at J, with 11 bases between the two ends. CDR3 nucleotide sequence: TGCGCCAGCAGCTTGGAGGCGGCCCCGTACGAGCAGTACTTC. Its protein product is CASSLEAAPYEQYF.